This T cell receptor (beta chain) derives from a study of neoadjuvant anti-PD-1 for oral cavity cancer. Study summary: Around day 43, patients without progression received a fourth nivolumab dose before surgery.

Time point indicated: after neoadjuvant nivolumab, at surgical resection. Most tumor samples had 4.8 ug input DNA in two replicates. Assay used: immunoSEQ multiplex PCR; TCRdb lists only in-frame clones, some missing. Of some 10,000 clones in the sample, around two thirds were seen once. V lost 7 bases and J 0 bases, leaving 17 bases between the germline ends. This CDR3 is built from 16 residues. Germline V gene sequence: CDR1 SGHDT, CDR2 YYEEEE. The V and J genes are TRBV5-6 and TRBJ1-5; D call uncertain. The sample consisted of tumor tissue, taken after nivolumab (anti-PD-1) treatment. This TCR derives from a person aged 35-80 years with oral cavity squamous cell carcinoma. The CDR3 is CASRHRMSDSNQPQHF. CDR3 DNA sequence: TGTGCCAGCCGACACCGGATGTCGGATAGCAATCAGCCCCAGCATTTT.